A single sample is the source of the 19 T cell receptor beta chains below, sequenced in a study of response to subunit inactivated influenza vaccine. TCRdb itself ran the RT-PCR reads through MiXCR, one entry per CDR3 protein. The table records 800,000 to 1,000,000 distinct CDR3 sequences, about 20% of them present only once. The sequenced sample was PBMCs from blood, obtained approximately 5 days after vaccination. Source of these receptors: a man over 45 who received an inactivated influenza vaccine.

This clonotype was seen more than once but under ten times. This chain connects TRBV20-1 to TRBJ2-7; D is perhaps TRBD1 (5 bases). Trimming cost V 4 bases and J 3 bases, with 10 bases left between them. This CDR3 contains 12 residues. CDR1 DFQATT and CDR2 SNEGSKA come from the germline V gene (reference sequence). CDR3 sequence reads: CSAKGVRYEQYF. The CDR3 DNA is TGCAGTGCTAAAGGGGTTCGCTACGAGCAGTACTTC.

The gene calls are TRBV15 and TRBJ1-1; D not certain. CDR3 length: 15 residues. The germline V gene has CDR1 LNHNV and CDR2 YYDKDF (reference sequence). The V end lost 0 bases, the J end lost 0 bases, and 8 bases lay between the germline ends. The CDR3 is CATSRDLVMNTEAFF. The CDR3 nucleotides read TGTGCCACCAGCAGAGATCTGGTTATGAACACTGAAGCTTTCTTT.

The chain carries TRBV29-1 and TRBJ2-1, with TRBD1 as a possible D gene (5 bases). This CDR3 has 14 amino acids. Per germline, CDR1 SQVTM and CDR2 ANQGSEA. Trimming removed 8 bases at V and 0 bases at J, with 14 bases between. The CDR3 loop is CSTQAKSSYNEQFF. CDR3 nucleotides: TGCAGCACACAGGCCAAGAGCTCCTACAATGAGCAGTTCTTC.

This chain uses TRBV11-2 with TRBJ1-4; 10 bases align to TRBD1. V lost 5 bases, J lost 4 bases, and 7 bases stayed unmatched. The germline gives CDR1 SGHAT, CDR2 FQNNGV. The CDR3 contains 16 residues. The CDR3 here is CASSPIGTGVNEKLFF. The CDR3 coding sequence is TGTGCCAGCAGCCCCATTGGGACAGGGGTTAATGAAAAACTGTTTTTT.

Details on this clonotype: The junction does not match germline at one end; this may be a read error. CDR3 in amino acids: CAGSQGQGSYEQYF. CDR3 bases: TGCGCCGGCAGCCAAGGACAGGGCTCCTACGAGCAGTACTTC. V usage is TRBV4-3 and J usage is TRBJ2-7; 8 bases match TRBD1. Germline V gene lookup returns CDR1 LGHNA and CDR2 YSLEER. The CDR3 runs to 14 residues.

This clonotype was picked up a small number of times. CDR3 sequence: CASSSNSGTHSNEQFF. DNA for the CDR3: TGTGCCAGCAGCTCTAACTCGGGGACACACTCCAATGAGCAGTTCTTC. The V call is TRBV5-8, the J call TRBJ2-1; D is perhaps TRBD1 (6 bases). Per germline, CDR1 SGHTS and CDR2 YDEGEE. The CDR3 has 16 amino acids. V shed 3 bases and J shed 6 bases, with 19 bases lying between them.

This clonotype was seen just once. The rearrangement uses TRBV20-1 and TRBJ2-7; no clear D. V was clipped by 2 bases and J by 6 bases, with 11 bases between them. This CDR3 is built from 12 residues. The germline V gene encodes CDR1 DFQATT and CDR2 SNEGSKA (reference sequence). In DNA, the CDR3 is TGCAGTGCTAGAACTGAATTGGGCGAGCAGTACTTC. This sequence encodes CSARTELGEQYF.

In this sample, this clonotype turned up many times. The chain uses TRBV29-1 and TRBJ2-5, with D unresolved. The CDR3 runs 8 residues. Germline V gives CDR1 SQVTM, CDR2 ANQGSEA. The ends were cut back, 3 bases at V and 13 bases at J, with 6 bases in the middle. Written as DNA, the CDR3 is TGCAGCGTTGAGGAACGGTACTTC. Translated, it gives CSVEERYF.

The chain combines TRBV12-3 or TRBV12-4 with TRBJ2-7; the D gene is possibly TRBD1 (5 bases). V lost 4 bases and J 7 bases, leaving 11 bases between the germline ends. This CDR3 is built from 12 residues. Here the CDR3 DNA reads TGTGCCAGCAGTTGGGGCCGTGTGGAGCAGTACTTC. This gives the protein CASSWGRVEQYF.

A few counts support this clonotype. This chain connects TRBV10-3 to TRBJ1-1, with 10 bases that match TRBD1. This CDR3 region has 19 residues. V was pared by 3 bases and J by 4 bases, with 17 bases of the junction left unmatched. Germline V gene data show CDR1 as ENHRY and CDR2 as SYGVKD. This CDR3 reads CAISERATGTGARGTEAFF. The CDR3 DNA sequence: TGTGCCATCAGTGAACGAGCGACCGGGACAGGGGCGCGAGGCACTGAAGCTTTCTTT.

The chain joins TRBV24-1 to TRBJ2-5, with D perhaps given as TRBD1 or TRBD2 (5 bases each). Germline V gene lookup returns CDR1 KGHDR and CDR2 SFDVKD. The CDR3 extends over 15 amino acids. Trimming took 3 bases from V and 5 from J, leaving 15 bases between them. DNA of the CDR3: TGTGCCACCAGTGATGGTGGGGACCACGGGGAGACCCAGTACTTC. The encoded protein is CATSDGGDHGETQYF.

The genes are TRBV12-3 or TRBV12-4 and TRBJ2-3; 8 positions agree with TRBD1. The V segment lost 8 bases and the J segment 1 base; nucleotides outside the gene matches: 2. CDR3 length: 13 amino acids. CDR3 bases: TGTGCCAGCCAGGGGGCGGGCACAGATACGCAGTATTTT. It is translated as CASQGAGTDTQYF.

The chain couples TRBV7-9 to TRBJ1-1; TRBD1 aligns across 8 bases. V lost 5 bases and J lost 3; bases outside the gene matches: 8. CDR3 length equals 15 residues. Germline V gives CDR1 SEHNR, CDR2 FQNEAQ (reference sequence). The CDR3 DNA sequence: TGTGCCAGCAGCGGCCCCCACAGGGGGGACACTGAAGCTTTCTTT. This translates into CASSGPHRGDTEAFF.

The rearrangement joins TRBV5-1 to TRBJ2-7; D is possibly TRBD1 (5 bases). V was clipped by 4 bases and J by 5 bases, with 16 bases between them. CDR3 length equals 14 residues. CDR1 SGHRS and CDR2 YFSETQ come from the germline V gene. CDR3 in DNA: TGCGCCAGCAGCCGCCAAGACAGCGCCGACGAGCAGTACTTC. It translates to CASSRQDSADEQYF.

The CDR3 loop is CASSGRSNNEQFF. The CDR3 bases are TGTGCCAGCAGCGGACGATCAAACAATGAGCAGTTCTTC. V usage is TRBV9 and J usage is TRBJ2-1; D is ambiguous. The V end lost 3 bases, the J end lost 5 bases, and 9 bases lay between the germline ends. CDR3 length equals 13 residues. Germline CDR1 SGDLS, CDR2 YYNGEE.

This clonotype was seen a few times. V gene TRBV6-2 or TRBV6-3 combines with J gene TRBJ2-1; 9 bases map to TRBD2. V was pared by 2 bases and J by 7 bases, with 9 bases of the junction left unmatched. Per germline, CDR1 MNHEY and CDR2 SVGEGT. This CDR3 is built from 16 residues. CDR3 nucleotides: TGTGCCAGCAGTTACACCCTAGCGGGATGGAGGAATGAGCAGTTCTTC. It specifies CASSYTLAGWRNEQFF.

Comments on this clonotype: One end of the junction varies from germline; a read error may be responsible. The chain links TRBV28 to TRBJ2-1; TRBD1 matches 9 bases. The CDR3 totals 16 residues. CDR1 is MDHEN and CDR2 is SYDVKM in the germline V gene. The CDR3 region is CASSLWGDRVANEQFF. The CDR3 region has the DNA TGTGCCAGCAGTCTATGGGGGGACAGGGTGGCGAATGAGCAGTTCTTC.

This clonotype has a handful of counts. The CDR3 nucleotides read TGCGCCAGCAGCTTTCATTCAAGTGGACAGGCCGACGGGGAGCTGTTTTTT. Protein: CASSFHSSGQADGELFF. The chain couples TRBV5-1 to TRBJ2-2, with 7 bases matching TRBD1. Trimming took 2 bases from V and 7 from J; bases not matched to a gene: 14. The CDR3 spans 17 residues. CDR1 SGHRS and CDR2 YFSETQ come from the germline V gene.

This clonotype was recorded a few times. V gene TRBV20-1 combines with J gene TRBJ2-4, with D possibly matching TRBD2 (6 bases). The CDR3 has 15 amino acids. Germline V gives CDR1 DFQATT, CDR2 SNEGSKA (reference sequence). V lost 4 bases, J lost 5 bases, and 18 bases lay in between. CDR3 region: CSANRLLASENIQYF. CDR3 nucleotides: TGCAGTGCTAACCGACTACTAGCTTCGGAAAACATTCAGTACTTC.